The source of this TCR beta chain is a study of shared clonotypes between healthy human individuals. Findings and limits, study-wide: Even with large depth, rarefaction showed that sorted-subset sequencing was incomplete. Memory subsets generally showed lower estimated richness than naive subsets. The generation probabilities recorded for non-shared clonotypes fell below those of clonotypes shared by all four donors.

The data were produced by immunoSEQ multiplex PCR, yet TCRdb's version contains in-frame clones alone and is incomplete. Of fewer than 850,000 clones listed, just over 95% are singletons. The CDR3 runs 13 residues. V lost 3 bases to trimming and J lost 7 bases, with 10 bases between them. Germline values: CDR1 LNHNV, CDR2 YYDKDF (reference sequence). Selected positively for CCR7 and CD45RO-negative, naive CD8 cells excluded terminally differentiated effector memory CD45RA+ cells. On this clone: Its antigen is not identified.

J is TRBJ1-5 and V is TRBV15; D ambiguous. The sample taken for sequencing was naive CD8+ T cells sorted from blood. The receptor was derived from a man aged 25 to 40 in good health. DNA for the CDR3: TGTGCCACCAGCAGGGATGTGCGCCAGCCCCAGCATTTT. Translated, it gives CATSRDVRQPQHF.